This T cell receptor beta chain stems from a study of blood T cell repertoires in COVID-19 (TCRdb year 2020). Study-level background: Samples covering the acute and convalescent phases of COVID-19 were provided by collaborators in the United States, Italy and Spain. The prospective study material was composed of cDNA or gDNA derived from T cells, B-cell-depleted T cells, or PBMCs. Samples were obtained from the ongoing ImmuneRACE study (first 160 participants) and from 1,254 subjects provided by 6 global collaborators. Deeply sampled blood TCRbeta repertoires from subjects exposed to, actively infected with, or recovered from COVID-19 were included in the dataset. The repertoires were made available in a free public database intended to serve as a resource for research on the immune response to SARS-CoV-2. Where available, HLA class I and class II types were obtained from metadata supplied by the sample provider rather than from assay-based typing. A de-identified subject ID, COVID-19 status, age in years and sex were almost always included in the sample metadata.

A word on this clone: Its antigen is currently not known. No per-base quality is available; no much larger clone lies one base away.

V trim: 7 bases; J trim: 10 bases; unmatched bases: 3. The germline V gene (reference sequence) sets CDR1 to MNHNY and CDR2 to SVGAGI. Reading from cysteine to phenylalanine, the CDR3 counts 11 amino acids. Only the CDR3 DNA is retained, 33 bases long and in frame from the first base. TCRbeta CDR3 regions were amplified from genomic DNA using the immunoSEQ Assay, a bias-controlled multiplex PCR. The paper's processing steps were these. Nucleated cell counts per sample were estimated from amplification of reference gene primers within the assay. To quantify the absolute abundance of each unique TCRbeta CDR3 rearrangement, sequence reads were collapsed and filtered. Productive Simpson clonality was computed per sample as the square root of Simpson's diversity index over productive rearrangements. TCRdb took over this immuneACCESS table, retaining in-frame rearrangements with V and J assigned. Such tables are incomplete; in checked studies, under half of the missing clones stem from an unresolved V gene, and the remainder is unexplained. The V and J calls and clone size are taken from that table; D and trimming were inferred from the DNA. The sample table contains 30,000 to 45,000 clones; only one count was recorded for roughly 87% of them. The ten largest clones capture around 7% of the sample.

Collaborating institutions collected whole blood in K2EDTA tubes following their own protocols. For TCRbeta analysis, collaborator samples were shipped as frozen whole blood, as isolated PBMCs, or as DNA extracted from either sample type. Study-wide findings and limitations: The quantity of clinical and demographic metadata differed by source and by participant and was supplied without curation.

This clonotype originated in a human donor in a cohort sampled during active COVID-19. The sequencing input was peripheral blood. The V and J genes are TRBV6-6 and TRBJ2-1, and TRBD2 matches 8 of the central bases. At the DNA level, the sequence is TGTGCCAGCATGGCTAGCGGGGAGCAGTTCTTC. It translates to CASMASGEQFF.